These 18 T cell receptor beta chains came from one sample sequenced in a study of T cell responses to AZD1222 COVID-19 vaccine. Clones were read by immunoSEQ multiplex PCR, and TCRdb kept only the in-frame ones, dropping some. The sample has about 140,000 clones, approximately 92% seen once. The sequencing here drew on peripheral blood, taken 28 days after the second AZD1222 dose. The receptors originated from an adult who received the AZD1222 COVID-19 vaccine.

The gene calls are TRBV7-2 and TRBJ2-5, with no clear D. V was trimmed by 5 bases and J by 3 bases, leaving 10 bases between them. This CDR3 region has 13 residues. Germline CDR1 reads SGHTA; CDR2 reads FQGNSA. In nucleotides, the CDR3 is TGTGCCAGCAGCCCTCTCGAGGAAGAGACCCAGTACTTC. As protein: CASSPLEEETQYF.

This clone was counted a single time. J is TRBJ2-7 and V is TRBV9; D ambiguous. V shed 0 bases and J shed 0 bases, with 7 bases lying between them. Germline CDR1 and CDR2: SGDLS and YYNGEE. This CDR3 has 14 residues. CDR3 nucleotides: TGTGCCAGCAGCGTAGGGAGTCACTCCTACGAGCAGTACTTC. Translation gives CASSVGSHSYEQYF. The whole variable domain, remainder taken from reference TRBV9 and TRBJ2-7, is DSGVTQTPKHLITATGQRVTLRCSPRSGDLSVYWYQQSLDQGLQFLIQYYNGEERAKGNILERFSAQQFPDLHSELNLSSLELGDSALYFCASSVGSHSYEQYFGPGTRLTVT.

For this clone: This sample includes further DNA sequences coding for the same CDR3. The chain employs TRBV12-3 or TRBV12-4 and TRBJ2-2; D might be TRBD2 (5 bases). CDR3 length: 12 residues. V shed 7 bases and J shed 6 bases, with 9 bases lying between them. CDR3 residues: CASTSGAGELFF. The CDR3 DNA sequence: TGTGCCAGCACTTCCGGGGCCGGGGAGCTGTTTTTT.

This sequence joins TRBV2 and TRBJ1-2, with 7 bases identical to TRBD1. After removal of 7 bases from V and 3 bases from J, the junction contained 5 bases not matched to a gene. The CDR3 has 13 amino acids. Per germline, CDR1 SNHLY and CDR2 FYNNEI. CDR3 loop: CASIGTGDYGYTF. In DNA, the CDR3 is TGTGCCAGCATTGGTACAGGGGACTATGGCTACACCTTC.

The CDR3 loop is CASSLGTSGSYEQYF. In DNA, the CDR3 is TGTGCCAGCAGCTTGGGGACTAGCGGGTCCTACGAGCAGTACTTC. This chain links TRBV5-4 with TRBJ2-7; the match to TRBD2 covers 11 bases. The CDR3 totals 15 residues. With 0 bases clipped from V and 1 base from J, the junction kept 0 bases outside the gene matches. In germline, CDR1 is SGHNT, CDR2 YYREEE (reference sequence).

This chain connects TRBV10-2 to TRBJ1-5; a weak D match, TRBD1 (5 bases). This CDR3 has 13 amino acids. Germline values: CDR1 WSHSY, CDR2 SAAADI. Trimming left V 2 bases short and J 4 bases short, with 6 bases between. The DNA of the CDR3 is TGCGCCAGCAGTGAGCAGGGTAATCAGCCCCAGCATTTT. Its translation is CASSEQGNQPQHF.

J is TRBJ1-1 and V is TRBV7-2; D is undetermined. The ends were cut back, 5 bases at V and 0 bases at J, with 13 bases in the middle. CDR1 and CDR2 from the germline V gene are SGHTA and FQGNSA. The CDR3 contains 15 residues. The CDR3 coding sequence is TGTGCCAGCAGCCCCAACCTTTTCCTGAACACTGAAGCTTTCTTT. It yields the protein CASSPNLFLNTEAFF.

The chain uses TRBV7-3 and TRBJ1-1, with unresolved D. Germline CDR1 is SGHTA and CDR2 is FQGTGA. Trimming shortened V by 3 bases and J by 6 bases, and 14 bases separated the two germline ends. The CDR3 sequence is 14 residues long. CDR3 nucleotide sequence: TGTGCCAGCAGCTTTCAAGCCGGCACTTCTGAAGCTTTCTTT. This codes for CASSFQAGTSEAFF.

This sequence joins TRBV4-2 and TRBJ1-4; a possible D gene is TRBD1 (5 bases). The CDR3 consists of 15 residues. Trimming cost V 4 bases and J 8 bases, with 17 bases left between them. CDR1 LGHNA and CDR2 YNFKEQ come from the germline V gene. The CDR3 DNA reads TGTGCCAGCAGCCCCGTCCCCGGGACGCGAGAAAAACTGTTTTTT. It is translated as CASSPVPGTREKLFF.

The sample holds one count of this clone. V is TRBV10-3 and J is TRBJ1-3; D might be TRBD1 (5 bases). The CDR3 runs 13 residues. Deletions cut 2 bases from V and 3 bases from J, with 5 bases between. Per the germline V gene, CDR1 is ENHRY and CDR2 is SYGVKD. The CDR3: CAISERGGNTIYF. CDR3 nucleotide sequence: TGTGCCATCAGTGAGAGGGGTGGAAACACCATATATTTT.

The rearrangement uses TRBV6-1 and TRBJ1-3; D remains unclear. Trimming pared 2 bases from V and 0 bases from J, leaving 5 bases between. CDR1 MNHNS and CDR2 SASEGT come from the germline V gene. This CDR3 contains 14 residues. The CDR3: CASSERFSGNTIYF. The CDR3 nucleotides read TGTGCCAGCAGTGAACGGTTCTCTGGAAACACCATATATTTT.

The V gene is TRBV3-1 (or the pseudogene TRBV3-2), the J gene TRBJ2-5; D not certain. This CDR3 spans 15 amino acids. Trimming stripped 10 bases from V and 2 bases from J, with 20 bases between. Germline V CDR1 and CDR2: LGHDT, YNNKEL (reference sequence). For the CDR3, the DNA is TGTGCCACCGGAACCCAGCTAGTGACACAAGAGACCCAGTACTTC. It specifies CATGTQLVTQETQYF.

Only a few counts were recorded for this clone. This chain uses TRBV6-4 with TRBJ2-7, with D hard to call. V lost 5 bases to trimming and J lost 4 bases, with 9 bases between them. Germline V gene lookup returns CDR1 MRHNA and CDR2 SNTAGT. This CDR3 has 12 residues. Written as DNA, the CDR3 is TGTGCCAGCAGTAGCATAGCATACGAGCAGTACTTC. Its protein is CASSSIAYEQYF.

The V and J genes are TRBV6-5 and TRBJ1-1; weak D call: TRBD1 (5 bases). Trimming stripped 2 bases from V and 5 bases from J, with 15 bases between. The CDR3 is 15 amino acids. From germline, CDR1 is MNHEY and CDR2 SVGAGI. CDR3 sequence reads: CASSYGVGGGTEAFF. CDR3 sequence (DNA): TGTGCCAGCAGTTACGGAGTTGGGGGAGGAACTGAAGCTTTCTTT.

The CDR3 here is CASSTGTGETGELFF. In DNA form, the CDR3 reads TGTGCCAGCAGCACCGGGACAGGAGAAACCGGGGAGCTGTTTTTT. The V gene is TRBV9, the J gene TRBJ2-2, with 8 nucleotides matching TRBD1. The CDR3 extends over 15 amino acids. J was trimmed by 5 bases and V by 4 bases; bases with no gene match: 7. CDR1 and CDR2 from the germline V gene are SGDLS and YYNGEE.

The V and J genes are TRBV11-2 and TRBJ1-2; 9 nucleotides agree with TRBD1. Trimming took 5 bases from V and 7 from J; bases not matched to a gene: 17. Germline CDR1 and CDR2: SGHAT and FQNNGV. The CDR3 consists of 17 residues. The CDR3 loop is CASSISPLQGAKGGYTF. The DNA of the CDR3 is TGTGCCAGCAGCATCTCCCCCCTACAGGGGGCGAAAGGTGGCTACACCTTC.

The CDR3 DNA sequence: TGTGCCAGCTCACCGATTCCCCACACCAGGGAGACCCAGTACTTC. Amino acid sequence: CASSPIPHTRETQYF. This rearrangement joins TRBV18 to TRBJ2-5; D is unclear. The V end was cut by 3 bases, the J end by 5 bases, with 16 bases between. Germline CDR1 is KGHSH and CDR2 is LQKENI. CDR3 length equals 15 residues.

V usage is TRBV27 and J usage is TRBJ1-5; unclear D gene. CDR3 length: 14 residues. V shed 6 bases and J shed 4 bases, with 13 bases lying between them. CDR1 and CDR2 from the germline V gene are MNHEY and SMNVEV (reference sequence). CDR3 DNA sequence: TGTGCCAGCAGCCCGACCGGGAGGAATCAGCCCCAGCATTTT. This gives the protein CASSPTGRNQPQHF.